These 6 T cell receptor beta chains were sequenced from one sample in a study of T cell changes during pregnancy in multiple sclerosis. Sequencing was performed with immunoSEQ multiplex PCR; in TCRdb, only in-frame clones are kept and a portion is missing. The sample holds fewer than 60,000 clones, about 90% seen once. This material consisted of peripheral blood, taken in the third trimester of pregnancy. Receptors originate from a female donor in good health, enrolled as a control in a pregnancy study.

The chain combines TRBV5-4 with TRBJ1-1, with D perhaps TRBD1 (5 bases). Trimming took off 0 bases at V and 3 bases at J, with 15 bases between the two ends. Germline CDR1 reads SGHNT; CDR2 reads YYREEE (reference sequence). CDR3 length equals 16 residues. CDR3 nucleotides: TGTGCCAGCAGCTTGGAAGGGGAAAAAACTTACACTGAAGCTTTCTTT. Protein product: CASSLEGEKTYTEAFF.

The V call is TRBV5-1, the J call TRBJ2-7; 7 bases fit TRBD2. V dropped 5 bases and J dropped 6; count of bases not matched to a gene: 8. CDR1 SGHRS and CDR2 YFSETQ come from the germline V gene. The CDR3 loop spans 13 amino acids. The CDR3 here is CASSTAGAFEQYF. Written as DNA, the CDR3 is TGCGCCAGCAGTACGGCGGGAGCCTTCGAGCAGTACTTC.

The chain has TRBV7-9 and TRBJ1-4; possible D gene TRBD1, 5 bases. Germline V CDR1 and CDR2: SEHNR, FQNEAQ (reference sequence). The V gene lost 2 bases and the J gene lost 5 bases, with 12 bases spanning the gap. CDR3 length equals 15 residues. The CDR3 sequence is CASSLSGAQNEKLFF. The CDR3 DNA reads TGTGCCAGCAGCTTAAGCGGGGCGCAAAATGAAAAACTGTTTTTT.

This clone was recorded a few times. CDR3 coding DNA: TGCAGCGTTATCGGACTGAGGGTGACGAACACTGAAGCTTTCTTT. This encodes CSVIGLRVTNTEAFF. The rearrangement links TRBV29-1 to TRBJ1-1; D remains ambiguous. The CDR3 is 15 amino acids. With 5 bases removed from V and 1 base from J, the gap between germline ends came to 17 bases. Germline CDR1 and CDR2: SQVTM and ANQGSEA.

This clone appeared a single time. V usage is TRBV9 and J usage is TRBJ2-1, with 7 nucleotides matching TRBD2. Germline V gene lookup returns CDR1 SGDLS and CDR2 YYNGEE. This CDR3 region has 15 residues. V shed 0 bases and J 2 bases; nucleotides not matched to a gene: 2. CDR3 nucleotides: TGTGCCAGCAGCGTAGACAGCGGGACCTACAATGAGCAGTTCTTC. Its protein product is CASSVDSGTYNEQFF.

This rearrangement joins TRBV7-2 to TRBJ1-5; unclear D gene. CDR3 length equals 15 residues. Germline V gene data show CDR1 as SGHTA and CDR2 as FQGNSA. V was clipped by 7 bases and J by 1 base, with 14 bases between them. For the CDR3, the DNA is TGTGCCAGCACTCTTCGTTACAGAAGCAATCAGCCCCAGCATTTT. The encoded protein is CASTLRYRSNQPQHF.